A single sample gave rise to the 24 T cell receptor beta chains below, sequenced in a study of blood T cell repertoires in COVID-19. The assay was immunoSEQ multiplex PCR, and TCRdb's table has in-frame clones only and misses some. The sample includes roughly 280,000 clones, about 90% of them seen just once. Sequencing was performed on PBMCs or T cells enriched from blood (not recorded which). The source is a woman aged 60 to 75 who had recovered from COVID-19.

Details on this clone: A read error may produce the germline difference seen at one junction end. This chain joins TRBV27 and TRBJ2-5, with a weak D call TRBD1 (5 bases). This CDR3 comprises 14 residues. Germline V gives CDR1 MNHEY, CDR2 SMNVEV (reference sequence). The CDR3 nucleotides are TGTGCCGGCAGTTGGCAGGGTGACTTGGGGACCCAGTACTTC. Translated: CAGSWQGDLGTQYF.

The chain uses TRBV3-1 (or the pseudogene TRBV3-2) and TRBJ2-1; TRBD2 agrees at 11 bases. Germline trimming cut 3 bases from V and 2 bases from J; bases unmatched to any gene: 6. Germline V gene data show CDR1 as LGHDT and CDR2 as YNNKEL (reference sequence). The CDR3 runs 17 residues. The chain's CDR3 is CASSHGGTSGPYNEQFF. The CDR3 nucleotides read TGTGCCAGCAGCCATGGGGGGACTAGCGGTCCCTACAATGAGCAGTTCTTC.

The CDR3 region has the DNA TGTGCCAGTAGTATCCTTGGACAGGGACACACTGAAGCTTTCTTT. Protein sequence: CASSILGQGHTEAFF. The chain links TRBV19 to TRBJ1-1; 8 positions match TRBD1. Looked up from germline, CDR1 is LNHDA and CDR2 is SQIVND (reference sequence). Unmatched junction bases numbered 6, after V lost 3 bases and J lost 3 bases. The CDR3 runs to 15 residues.

The chain has TRBV7-9 and TRBJ2-5, with 11 bases lining up with TRBD2. J was trimmed by 3 bases and V by 0 bases; bases with no gene match: 0. Germline CDR1 is SEHNR and CDR2 is FQNEAQ (reference sequence). This CDR3 is built from 15 residues. The CDR3: CASSLASGREETQYF. The DNA for the CDR3 is TGTGCCAGCAGCTTAGCTAGCGGGAGGGAAGAGACCCAGTACTTC.

The chain joins TRBV29-1 to TRBJ2-2; D perhaps matches TRBD1 (5 bases). V lost 8 bases, J lost 4 bases, and 17 bases lay in between. The CDR3 length is 14 residues. Looked up from germline, CDR1 is SQVTM and CDR2 is ANQGSEA. The CDR3 loop is CSSLLQGGTGELFF. The CDR3 bases are TGCAGCTCCTTATTGCAGGGTGGCACCGGGGAGCTGTTTTTT.

The V call is TRBV6-4, the J call TRBJ2-3; D ambiguous. V lost 5 bases, J lost 2 bases, and 11 bases lay in between. This CDR3 is built from 14 residues. From germline, CDR1 is MRHNA and CDR2 SNTAGT. CDR3 sequence reads: CASSPQEYTDTQYF. The CDR3 DNA is TGTGCCAGCAGTCCCCAGGAATACACAGATACGCAGTATTTT.

The CDR3 DNA reads TGTGCCAGTAGTGCTACAGGGAGGGGCACTGAAGCTTTCTTT. It is translated as CASSATGRGTEAFF. The chain has TRBV19 and TRBJ1-1; tentative D call: TRBD1 (6 bases). Trimming left V 5 bases short and J 4 bases short, with 14 bases between. Germline V gene data show CDR1 as LNHDA and CDR2 as SQIVND (reference sequence). The CDR3 is made up of 14 amino acids.

The rearrangement uses TRBV28 and TRBJ2-1; 11 bases agree with TRBD2. Looked up from germline, CDR1 is MDHEN and CDR2 is SYDVKM. Trimming took 7 bases from V and 5 from J; bases not matched to a gene: 4. This CDR3 contains 14 residues. The CDR3 spells CASTTSGGHNEQFF. Here the CDR3 DNA reads TGTGCCAGCACAACTAGCGGGGGCCACAATGAGCAGTTCTTC. Full variable domain (outside the CDR3, taken from reference TRBV28 and TRBJ2-1): DVKVTQSSRYLVKRTGEKVFLECVQDMDHENMFWYRQDPGLGLRLIYFSYDVKMKEKGDIPEGYSVSREKKERFSLILESASTNQTSMYLCASTTSGGHNEQFFGPGTRLTVL.

V is TRBV5-1 and J is TRBJ1-1; 10 bases are a match to TRBD1. The CDR3 loop spans 17 amino acids. In germline, CDR1 is SGHRS, CDR2 YFSETQ. The ends lost 0 bases at V and 10 bases at J; junction bases unmatched: 15. The DNA of the CDR3 is TGCGCCAGCAGCTTGGAGACAGGGGGCTCGGTTCTGGCCCCAGCTTTCTTT. Its protein is CASSLETGGSVLAPAFF.

The chain uses TRBV10-1 and TRBJ2-5; D may be TRBD1 (6 bases). Looked up from germline, CDR1 is WNHNN and CDR2 is SYGVQD (reference sequence). The CDR3 has 20 amino acids. Between the trimmed V and J ends, which lost 2 bases and 5 bases, there was a span of 30 bases. As DNA, the CDR3 is TGCGCCAGCAGTGAGGCTGTGACAGGCCGATTGGGCGTCGTTAGGGAGACCCAGTACTTC. Its protein is CASSEAVTGRLGVVRETQYF.

The chain joins TRBV5-1 to TRBJ2-7; perhaps TRBD1 as D (6 bases). The CDR3 has 14 amino acids. Germline V gives CDR1 SGHRS, CDR2 YFSETQ. V lost 3 bases, J lost 7 bases, and 17 bases lay in between. In nucleotides, the CDR3 is TGCGCCAGCAGCTCGATAGGGTACAGGGTTGAGCAGTACTTC. This sequence encodes CASSSIGYRVEQYF.

This sequence joins TRBV6-1 and TRBJ2-1; TRBD1 might be the D (6 bases). Germline CDR1 and CDR2: MNHNS and SASEGT. CDR3 length equals 14 residues. V was clipped by 0 bases and J by 4 bases, with 7 bases between them. The chain's CDR3 is CASSEADRYNEQFF. CDR3 nucleotides: TGTGCCAGCAGTGAAGCGGACAGATACAATGAGCAGTTCTTC.

The rearrangement uses TRBV10-1 and TRBJ1-2; weak D call: TRBD1 (5 bases). The CDR3 consists of 15 residues. The V and J ends lost 0 bases and 5 bases respectively, with 13 bases between them. CDR1 WNHNN and CDR2 SYGVQD come from the germline V gene (reference sequence). CDR3 in amino acids: CASSESVRGLYGYTF. Written as DNA, the CDR3 is TGCGCCAGCAGTGAGTCAGTTAGGGGCCTGTATGGCTACACCTTC.

V gene TRBV6-5 combines with J gene TRBJ2-7; the match to TRBD1 covers 11 bases. The CDR3 is 15 amino acids. Germline values: CDR1 MNHEY, CDR2 SVGAGI. With V trimmed by 5 bases and J by 2 bases, 5 bases remained unmatched. CDR3: CASSRPGQGAYEQYF. The CDR3 region has the DNA TGTGCCAGCAGTCGACCGGGACAGGGGGCCTACGAGCAGTACTTC.

The genes are TRBV5-5 and TRBJ1-1; 8 bases match TRBD1. Germline lookup yields CDR1 SGHKS and CDR2 YYEKEE (reference sequence). With 4 bases clipped from V and 12 bases from J, the junction kept 17 bases outside the gene matches. The CDR3 spans 15 residues. The CDR3 nucleotides are TGTGCCAGCAGCCTACAGATGGGACAGGCAGTACTACCTTTCTTT. Residues: CASSLQMGQAVLPFF.

This chain connects TRBV2 to TRBJ1-1, with TRBD1 identical over 9 bases. Germline-derived CDR1 and CDR2 are SNHLY and FYNNEI. The CDR3 runs 13 residues. Trimming took 4 bases from V and 8 from J; bases not matched to a gene: 5. Written as DNA, the CDR3 is TGTGCCAGCAGTGGCCTACAGGGGGCGGAAGCTTTCTTT. The encoded protein is CASSGLQGAEAFF.

V is TRBV4-2 and J is TRBJ2-3; maybe TRBD1 (6 bases). This CDR3 is 17 amino acids long. The germline CDR1 and CDR2 sequences are LGHNA and YNFKEQ. The V gene lost 0 bases and the J gene lost 6 bases, with 19 bases spanning the gap. CDR3 region: CASSQDPGANRWDTQYF. CDR3 DNA: TGTGCCAGCAGCCAAGATCCAGGGGCGAACCGGTGGGATACGCAGTATTTT.

The rearrangement joins TRBV9 to TRBJ1-2; 7 bases align to TRBD1. CDR3 size: 14 residues. Germline V gives CDR1 SGDLS, CDR2 YYNGEE. J was trimmed by 1 base and V by 5 bases; bases with no gene match: 5. The CDR3 sequence: CASRPGGYNYGYTF. The CDR3, as DNA: TGTGCCAGCAGACCAGGGGGGTATAACTATGGCTACACCTTC.

J is TRBJ2-1 and V is TRBV9; 8 bases are shared with TRBD2. The CDR3 covers 13 residues. The V segment lost 9 bases and the J segment 7 bases; nucleotides outside the gene matches: 9. In germline, CDR1 is SGDLS, CDR2 YYNGEE. The CDR3 DNA reads as TGTGCCACCTCAGGGAGCGGGGGAAATGAGCAGTTCTTC. This translates into CATSGSGGNEQFF.

This rearrangement joins TRBV6-5 to TRBJ1-1; unclear D gene. V lost 0 bases, J lost 8 bases, and 7 bases lay in between. Germline V CDR1 and CDR2: MNHEY, SVGAGI. The length of the CDR3 is 12 residues. The CDR3 loop reads CASSYSSGEAFF. DNA for the CDR3: TGTGCCAGCAGTTACTCCTCCGGGGAAGCTTTCTTT.

The chain combines TRBV4-1 with TRBJ1-4, with 8 bases fitting TRBD1. The germline V gene encodes CDR1 MGHRA and CDR2 YSYEKL. The CDR3 runs 14 residues. V trimming: 1 base; J trimming: 9 bases; junction bases outside the gene matches: 4. CDR3 coding DNA: TGCGCCAGCAGCCAAGCAGGGGGCGCGAAAAAACTGTTTTTT. Its translation: CASSQAGGAKKLFF.

The rearrangement links TRBV7-3 to TRBJ2-3; 11 bases are shared with TRBD2. CDR1 and CDR2 from the germline V gene are SGHTA and FQGTGA. After removal of 5 bases from V and 2 bases from J, the junction contained 6 bases not matched to a gene. The CDR3 has 16 amino acids. The CDR3 DNA sequence: TGTGCCAGCAGCCTCAGACTAGCGGGGACCACAGATACGCAGTATTTT. This codes for CASSLRLAGTTDTQYF.

This clone was detected once. The V gene is TRBV4-1, the J gene TRBJ2-1; the D gene is possibly TRBD1 (5 bases). The CDR3 extends over 15 amino acids. CDR1 and CDR2 from the germline V gene are MGHRA and YSYEKL. V lost 0 bases to trimming and J lost 9 bases, with 15 bases between them. CDR3: CASSQDQGPAIEQFF. DNA for the CDR3: TGCGCCAGCAGCCAAGATCAGGGTCCAGCTATTGAGCAGTTCTTC.

V is TRBV28 and J is TRBJ2-1; D unresolved. Looked up from germline, CDR1 is MDHEN and CDR2 is SYDVKM. V lost 8 bases to trimming and J lost 6 bases, with 14 bases between them. The CDR3 totals 13 residues. The DNA of the CDR3 is TGTGCCAGCGCCCGACTTTCCGGCAATGAGCAGTTCTTC. It is translated as CASARLSGNEQFF.